This TCR beta chain comes out of a study of technical replicates of blood from a few donors. The V gene's germline CDR1 is SGHAT and CDR2 FQNNGV. With 10 bases clipped from V and 5 bases from J, the junction kept 7 bases outside the gene matches. The CDR3 spans 13 residues. Profiled with immunoSEQ multiplex PCR; TCRdb holds only in-frame clones, not every one. Here the sample spans some 87,000 clones, roughly 96% being singletons. This clone was picked up one time. The V and J genes are TRBV11-2 and TRBJ2-5; TRBD1 agrees at 10 bases. The sequenced material came from T cells isolated from PBMCs. This TCR was recovered from a human donor in good health. CDR3 nucleotide sequence: TGTGCCAATGGACAGGGGGTTGGTGAGACCCAGTACTTC. Its protein is CANGQGVGETQYF.